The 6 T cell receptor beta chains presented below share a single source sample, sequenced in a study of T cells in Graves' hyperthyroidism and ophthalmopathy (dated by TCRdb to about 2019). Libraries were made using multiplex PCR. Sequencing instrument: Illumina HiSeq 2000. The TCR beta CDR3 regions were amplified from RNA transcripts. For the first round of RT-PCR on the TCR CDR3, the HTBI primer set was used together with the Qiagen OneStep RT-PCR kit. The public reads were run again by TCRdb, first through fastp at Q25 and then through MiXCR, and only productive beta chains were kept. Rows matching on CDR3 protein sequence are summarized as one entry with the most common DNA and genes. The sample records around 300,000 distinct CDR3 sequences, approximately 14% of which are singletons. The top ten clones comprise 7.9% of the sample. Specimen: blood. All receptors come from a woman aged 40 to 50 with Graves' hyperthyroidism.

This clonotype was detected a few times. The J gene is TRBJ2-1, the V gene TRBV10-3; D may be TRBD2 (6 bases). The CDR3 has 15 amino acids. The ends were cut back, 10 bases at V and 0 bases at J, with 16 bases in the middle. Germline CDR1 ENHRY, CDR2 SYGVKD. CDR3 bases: TGTGCCACCATCCAGGGCGGGACCTCCTACAATGAGCAGTTCTTC. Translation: CATIQGGTSYNEQFF.

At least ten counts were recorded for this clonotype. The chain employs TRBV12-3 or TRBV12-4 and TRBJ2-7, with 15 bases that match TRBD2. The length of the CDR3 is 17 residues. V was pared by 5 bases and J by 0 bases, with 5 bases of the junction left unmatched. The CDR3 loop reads CASSGLAGGPGSYEQYF. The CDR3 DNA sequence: TGTGCCAGCAGTGGACTAGCGGGAGGGCCTGGCTCCTACGAGCAGTACTTC.

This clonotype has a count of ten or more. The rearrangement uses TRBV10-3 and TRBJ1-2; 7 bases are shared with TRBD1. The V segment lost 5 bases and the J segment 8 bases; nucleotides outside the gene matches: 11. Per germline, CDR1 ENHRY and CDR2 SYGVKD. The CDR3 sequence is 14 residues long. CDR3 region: CAISNRQGESGYTF. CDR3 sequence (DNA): TGTGCCATCAGTAACAGGCAGGGGGAGTCCGGCTACACCTTC.

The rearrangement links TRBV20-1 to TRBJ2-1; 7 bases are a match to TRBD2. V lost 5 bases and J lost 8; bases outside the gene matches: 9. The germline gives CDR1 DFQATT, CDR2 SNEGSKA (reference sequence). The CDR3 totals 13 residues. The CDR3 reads CSAFRDYRDEQFF. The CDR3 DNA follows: TGCAGTGCTTTCCGGGACTACCGCGATGAGCAGTTCTTC.

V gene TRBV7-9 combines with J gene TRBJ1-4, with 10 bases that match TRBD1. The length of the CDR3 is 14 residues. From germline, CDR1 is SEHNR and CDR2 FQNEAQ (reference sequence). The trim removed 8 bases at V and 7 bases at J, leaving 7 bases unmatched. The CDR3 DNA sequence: TGTGCCAGCTCACGGGACAGGGGTGTTGAAAAACTGTTTTTT. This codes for CASSRDRGVEKLFF.

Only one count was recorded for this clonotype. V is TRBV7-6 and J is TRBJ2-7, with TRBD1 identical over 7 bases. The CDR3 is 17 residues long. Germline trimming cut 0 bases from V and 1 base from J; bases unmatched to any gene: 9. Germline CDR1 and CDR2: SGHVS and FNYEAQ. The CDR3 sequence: CASSLALSRDSSYEQYF. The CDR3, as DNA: TGTGCCAGCAGCTTAGCCCTAAGCCGGGACAGTTCCTACGAGCAGTACTTC. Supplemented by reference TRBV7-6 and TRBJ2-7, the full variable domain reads GAGVSQSPRYKVTKRGQDVALRCDPISGHVSLYWYRQALGQGPEFLTYFNYEAQQDKSGLPNDRFSAERPEGSISTLTIQRTEQRDSAMYRCASSLALSRDSSYEQYFGPGTRLTVT.